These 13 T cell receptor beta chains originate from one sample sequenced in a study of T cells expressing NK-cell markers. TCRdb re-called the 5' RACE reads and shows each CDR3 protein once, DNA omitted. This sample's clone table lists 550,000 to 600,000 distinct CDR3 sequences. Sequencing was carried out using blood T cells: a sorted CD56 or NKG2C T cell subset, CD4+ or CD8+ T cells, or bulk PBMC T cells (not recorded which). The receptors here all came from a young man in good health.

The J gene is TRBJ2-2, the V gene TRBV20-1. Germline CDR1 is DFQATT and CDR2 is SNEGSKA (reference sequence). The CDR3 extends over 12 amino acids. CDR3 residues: CSARRVAGELFF.

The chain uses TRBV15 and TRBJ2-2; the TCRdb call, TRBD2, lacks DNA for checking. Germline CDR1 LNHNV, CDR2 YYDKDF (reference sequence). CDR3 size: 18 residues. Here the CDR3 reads CATSRDVFSSDDTGELFF. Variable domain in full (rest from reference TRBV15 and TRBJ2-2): DAMVIQNPRYQVTQFGKPVTLSCSQTLNHNVMYWYQQKSSQAPKLLFHYYDKDFNNEADTPDNFQSRRPNTSFCFLDIRSPGLGDTAMYLCATSRDVFSSDDTGELFFGEGSRLTVL.

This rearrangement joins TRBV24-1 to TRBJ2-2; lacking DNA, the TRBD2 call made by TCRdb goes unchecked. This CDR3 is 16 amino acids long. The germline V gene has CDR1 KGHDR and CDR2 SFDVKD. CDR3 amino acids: CATSDWAVPYTGELFF.

CDR3 protein: CASSARWGQTNTGELFF. V and J are TRBV7-6 and TRBJ2-2; TCRdb's D call of TRBD1 is untestable without DNA. The germline gives CDR1 SGHVS, CDR2 FNYEAQ. The CDR3 sequence is 17 residues long.

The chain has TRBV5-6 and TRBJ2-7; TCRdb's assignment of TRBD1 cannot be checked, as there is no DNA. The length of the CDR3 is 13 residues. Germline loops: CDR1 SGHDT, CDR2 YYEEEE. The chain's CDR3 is CASSPPGWREQYF.

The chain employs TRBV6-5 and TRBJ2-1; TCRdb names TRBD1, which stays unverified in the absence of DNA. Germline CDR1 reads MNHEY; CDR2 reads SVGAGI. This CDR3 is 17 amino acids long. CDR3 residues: CASSPRRGRIMHNEQFF.

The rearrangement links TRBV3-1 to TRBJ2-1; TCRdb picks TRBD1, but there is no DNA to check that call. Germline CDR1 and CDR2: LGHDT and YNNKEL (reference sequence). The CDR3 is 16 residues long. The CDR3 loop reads CASSQDSGTRDNEQFF.

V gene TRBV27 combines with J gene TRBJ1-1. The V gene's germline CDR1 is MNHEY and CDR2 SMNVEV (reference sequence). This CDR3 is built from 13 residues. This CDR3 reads CASSPVSGTEAFF.

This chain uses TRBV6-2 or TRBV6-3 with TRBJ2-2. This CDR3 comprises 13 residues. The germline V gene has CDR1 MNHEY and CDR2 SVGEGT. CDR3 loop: CASSLFNTGELFF.

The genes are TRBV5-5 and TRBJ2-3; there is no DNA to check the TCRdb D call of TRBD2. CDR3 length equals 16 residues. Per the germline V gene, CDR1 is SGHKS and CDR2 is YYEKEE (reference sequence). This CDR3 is CASIRLAGIVSDTQYF.

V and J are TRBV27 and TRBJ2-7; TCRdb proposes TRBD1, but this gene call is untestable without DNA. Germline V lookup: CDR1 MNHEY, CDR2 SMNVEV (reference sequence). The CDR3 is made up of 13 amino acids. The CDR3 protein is CASTSGTGTPQYF.

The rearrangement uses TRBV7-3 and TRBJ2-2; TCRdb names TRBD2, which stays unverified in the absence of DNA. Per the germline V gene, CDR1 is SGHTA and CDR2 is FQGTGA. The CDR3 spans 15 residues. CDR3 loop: CASSPTRDRGGELFF.

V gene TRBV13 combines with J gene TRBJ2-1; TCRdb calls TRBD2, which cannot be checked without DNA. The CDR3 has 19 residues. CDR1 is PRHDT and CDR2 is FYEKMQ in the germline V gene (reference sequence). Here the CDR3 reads CASSLPSSPDAINNNEQFF.